The present T cell receptor beta chain was sequenced within a study of CD8 T cells in Susac syndrome (dated 2019 in TCRdb). In terms of the full investigation: The study used repertoire sequencing to test whether antigen drove CD8+ T cell activation and differentiation in Susac syndrome.

Peripheral blood CD8+ and CD4+ T cells from healthy donors, Susac syndrome patients and multiple sclerosis patients were profiled using high-throughput TCR beta sequencing. Healthy donors were included as age- and sex-matched controls. Bulk CD8+ and CD4+ T cells were purified by magnetic negative isolation, whereas CD8+ TEMRA cells were enriched by FACS. Blood was collected in EDTA tubes and processed within 24 hours, with PBMCs isolated through density gradient centrifugation. PBMCs destined for TCR sequencing were cryopreserved in liquid nitrogen and later thawed in a 37 °C water bath. Purity of sorted or isolated CD4+, CD8+ and CD8+ TEMRA cells was at least 90%. What the authors observed across the whole study: The number of individuals in the TCR sequencing and HLA analysis was acknowledged as relatively small.

There are 13 amino acids in the CDR3, from cysteine to phenylalanine inclusive. Only CDR3 DNA is held: 39 bases, read in frame from base 1. Relative to germline, V is 4 bases shorter and J is 6 bases shorter, with 10 bases between their ends. The germline V gene (reference sequence) yields LGHDT for CDR1 and YNNKEL for CDR2. RNA was extracted using the RNeasy kit, and about 0.5 to 1 ug of the RNA was reverse transcribed with random hexamers. The immunoSEQ multiplex PCR assay, covering 54 Vbeta and 13 Jbeta segments, was used to amplify TCR beta CDR3 regions. PCR amplification bias was corrected by using a synthetic template baseline for primer optimization and computational correction. The authors' pipeline ran thus. Reads were assigned to V, D and J genes according to IMGT and analyzed in immunoSEQ Analyzer, with only productive sequences retained. Clonality was computed as one minus Shannon entropy normalized by log2 of the number of productive unique sequences. For each patient and control, public and private clones were evaluated among the 100 most prevalent clones. Susac-specific clones were defined as absent from healthy and MS cohorts, over a thousand published viral clones and other ImmuneACCESS disease sequences. The public reads were reprocessed in TCRdb via fastp at Q25 and MiXCR, keeping in-frame beta chains. Each CDR3 protein appears once, grouped with its most common genes and DNA. The V and J calls, along with clone size, are taken from TCRdb and not from the paper's own processing. Across this sample there are about 160,000 distinct CDR3 sequences, with about 92% seen only once. Of the sample, approximately 0.075% is held by the ten largest clones.

In regard to this clonotype: It lacks a known antigen. Within one base of it there is no much larger clone, and no base qualities were kept.

This TCR was sampled from a human donor in good health. The sequenced sample consisted of CD4+ T cells from PBMCs. This chain is built from TRBV3-1 and TRBJ2-1; a weak D assignment points to TRBD2 (6 bases agree). The sequenced DNA is TGTGCCAGCAGCCTTACTAGCAGCAATGAGCAGTTCTTC. Protein translation: CASSLTSSNEQFF.